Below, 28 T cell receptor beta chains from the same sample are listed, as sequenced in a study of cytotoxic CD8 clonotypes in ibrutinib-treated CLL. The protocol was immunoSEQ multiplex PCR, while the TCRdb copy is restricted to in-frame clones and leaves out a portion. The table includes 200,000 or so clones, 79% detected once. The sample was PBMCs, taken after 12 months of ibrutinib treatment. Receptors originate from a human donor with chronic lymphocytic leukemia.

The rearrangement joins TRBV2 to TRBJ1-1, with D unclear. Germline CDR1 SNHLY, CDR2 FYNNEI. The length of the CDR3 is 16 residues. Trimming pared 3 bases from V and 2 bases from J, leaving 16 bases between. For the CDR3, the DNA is TGTGCCAGCAGTGAGGCAGACAATACACTCAACACTGAAGCTTTCTTT. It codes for CASSEADNTLNTEAFF.

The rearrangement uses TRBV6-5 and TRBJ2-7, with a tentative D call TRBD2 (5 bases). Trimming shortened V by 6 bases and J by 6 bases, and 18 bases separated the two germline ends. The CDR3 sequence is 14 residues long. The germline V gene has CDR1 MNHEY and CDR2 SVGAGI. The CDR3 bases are TGTGCCAGCAGCCGTACTAGGTTTTCCGGCGAGCAGTACTTC. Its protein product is CASSRTRFSGEQYF.

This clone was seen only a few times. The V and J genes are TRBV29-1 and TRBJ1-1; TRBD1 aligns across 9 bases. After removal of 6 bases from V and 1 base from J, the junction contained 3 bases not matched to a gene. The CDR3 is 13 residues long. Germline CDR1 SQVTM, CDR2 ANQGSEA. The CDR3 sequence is CSVDRGANTEAFF. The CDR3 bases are TGCAGCGTGGACAGGGGTGCGAACACTGAAGCTTTCTTT.

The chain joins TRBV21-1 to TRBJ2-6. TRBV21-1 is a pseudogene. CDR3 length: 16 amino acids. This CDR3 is CASSTSGKSGANVLTF. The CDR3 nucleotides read TGTGCCAGCTCCACAAGTGGGAAATCTGGGGCCAACGTCCTGACTTTC.

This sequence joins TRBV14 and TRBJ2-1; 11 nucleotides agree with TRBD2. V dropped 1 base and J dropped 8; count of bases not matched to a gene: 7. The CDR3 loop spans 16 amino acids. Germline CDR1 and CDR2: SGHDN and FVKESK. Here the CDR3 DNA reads TGTGCCAGCAGCCAAGTCAGGACTAGCGGGCTCGATGAGCAGTTCTTC. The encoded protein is CASSQVRTSGLDEQFF.

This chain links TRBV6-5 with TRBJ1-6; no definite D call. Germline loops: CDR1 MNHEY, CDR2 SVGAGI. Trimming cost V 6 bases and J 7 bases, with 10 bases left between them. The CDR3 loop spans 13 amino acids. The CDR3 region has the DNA TGTGCCAGCAGCAAAACCCAAAATTCACCCCTCCACTTT. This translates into CASSKTQNSPLHF.

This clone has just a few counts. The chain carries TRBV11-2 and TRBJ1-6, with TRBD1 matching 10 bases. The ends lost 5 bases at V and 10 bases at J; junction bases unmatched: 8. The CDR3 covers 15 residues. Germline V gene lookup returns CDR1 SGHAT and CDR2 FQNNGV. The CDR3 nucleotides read TGTGCCAGCAGCCCCAGGACAGGGGGTTGGTCACCCCTCCACTTT. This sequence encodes CASSPRTGGWSPLHF.

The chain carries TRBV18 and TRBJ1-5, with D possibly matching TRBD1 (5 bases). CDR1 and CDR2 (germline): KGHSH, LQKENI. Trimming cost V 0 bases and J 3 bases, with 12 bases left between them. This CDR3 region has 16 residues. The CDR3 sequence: CASSPPGTKVNQPQHF. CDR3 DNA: TGTGCCAGCTCACCACCCGGGACCAAAGTCAATCAGCCCCAGCATTTT. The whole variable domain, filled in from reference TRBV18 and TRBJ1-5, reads NAGVMQNPRHLVRRRGQEARLRCSPMKGHSHVYWYRQLPEEGLKFMVYLQKENIIDESGMPKERFSAEFPKEGPSILRIQQVVRGDSAAYFCASSPPGTKVNQPQHFGDGTRLSIL.

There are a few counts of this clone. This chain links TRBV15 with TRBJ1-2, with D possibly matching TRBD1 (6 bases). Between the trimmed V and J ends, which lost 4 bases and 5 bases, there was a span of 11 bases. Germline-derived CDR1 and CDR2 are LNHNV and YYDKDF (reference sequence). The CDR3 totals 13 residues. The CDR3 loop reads CATSKATGYGYTF. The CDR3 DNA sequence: TGTGCCACCAGCAAAGCCACAGGGTATGGCTACACCTTC.

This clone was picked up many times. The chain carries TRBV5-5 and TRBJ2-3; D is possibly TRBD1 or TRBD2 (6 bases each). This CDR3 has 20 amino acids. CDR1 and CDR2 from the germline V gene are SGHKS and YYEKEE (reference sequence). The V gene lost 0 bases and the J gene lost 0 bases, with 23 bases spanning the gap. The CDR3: CASSLAGSWGAPFSTDTQYF. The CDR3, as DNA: TGTGCCAGCAGCTTGGCTGGGTCGTGGGGGGCCCCCTTTAGCACAGATACGCAGTATTTT.

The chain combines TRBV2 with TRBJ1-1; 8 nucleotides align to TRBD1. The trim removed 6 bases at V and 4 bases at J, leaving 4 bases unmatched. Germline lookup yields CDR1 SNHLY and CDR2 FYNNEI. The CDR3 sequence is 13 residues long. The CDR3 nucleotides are TGTGCCAGCAGCGCGGACAGGGTCACTGAAGCTTTCTTT. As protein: CASSADRVTEAFF.

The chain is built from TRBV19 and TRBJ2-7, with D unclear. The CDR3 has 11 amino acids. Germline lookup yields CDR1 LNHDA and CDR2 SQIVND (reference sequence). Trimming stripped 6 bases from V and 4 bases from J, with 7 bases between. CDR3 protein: CASSSKYEQYF. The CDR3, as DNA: TGTGCCAGTAGCTCGAAATACGAGCAGTACTTC.

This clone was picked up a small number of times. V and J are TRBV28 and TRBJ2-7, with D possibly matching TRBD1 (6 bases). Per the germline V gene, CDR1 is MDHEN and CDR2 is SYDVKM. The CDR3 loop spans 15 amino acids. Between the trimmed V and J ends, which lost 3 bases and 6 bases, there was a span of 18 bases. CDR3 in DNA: TGTGCCAGCAGTTTGACCCCCAAGACAGGAGGCGAGCAGTACTTC. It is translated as CASSLTPKTGGEQYF.

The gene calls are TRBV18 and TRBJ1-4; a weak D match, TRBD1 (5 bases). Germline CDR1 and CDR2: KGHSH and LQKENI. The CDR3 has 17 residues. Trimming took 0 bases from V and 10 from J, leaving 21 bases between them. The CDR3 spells CASSPPGQAKDVGKLFF. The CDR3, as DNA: TGTGCCAGCTCACCACCGGGGCAGGCGAAGGACGTGGGAAAACTGTTTTTT.

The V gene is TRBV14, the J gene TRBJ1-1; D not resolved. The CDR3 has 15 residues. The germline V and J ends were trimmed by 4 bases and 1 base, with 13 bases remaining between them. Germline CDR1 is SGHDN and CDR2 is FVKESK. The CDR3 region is CASSPRIGSNTEAFF. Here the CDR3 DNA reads TGTGCCAGCAGCCCCCGGATCGGGTCGAACACTGAAGCTTTCTTT.

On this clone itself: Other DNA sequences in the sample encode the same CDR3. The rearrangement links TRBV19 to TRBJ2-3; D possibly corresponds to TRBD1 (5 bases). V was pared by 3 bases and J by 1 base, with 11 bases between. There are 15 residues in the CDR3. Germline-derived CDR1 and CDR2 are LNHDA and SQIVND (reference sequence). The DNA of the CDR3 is TGTGCCAGTAGTATTCAGGGAAGCGGCACAGATACGCAGTATTTT. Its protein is CASSIQGSGTDTQYF.

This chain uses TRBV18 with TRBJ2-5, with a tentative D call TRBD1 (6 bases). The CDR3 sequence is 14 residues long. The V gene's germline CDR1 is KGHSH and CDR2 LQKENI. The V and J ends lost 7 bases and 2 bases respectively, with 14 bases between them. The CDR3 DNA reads TGTGCCAGCTTCCGGGACAAGGCTCAAGAGACCCAGTACTTC. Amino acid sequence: CASFRDKAQETQYF.

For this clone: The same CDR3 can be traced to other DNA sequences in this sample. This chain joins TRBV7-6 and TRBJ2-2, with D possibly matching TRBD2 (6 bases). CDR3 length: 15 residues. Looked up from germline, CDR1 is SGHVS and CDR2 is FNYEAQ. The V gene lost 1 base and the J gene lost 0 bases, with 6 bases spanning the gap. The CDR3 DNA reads TGTGCCAGCAGCTTAGGGGGGGCGAACACCGGGGAGCTGTTTTTT. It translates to CASSLGGANTGELFF.

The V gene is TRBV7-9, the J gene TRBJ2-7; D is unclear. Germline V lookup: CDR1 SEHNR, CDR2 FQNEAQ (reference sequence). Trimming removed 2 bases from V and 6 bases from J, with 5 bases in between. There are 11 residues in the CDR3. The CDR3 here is CASSLYIEQYF. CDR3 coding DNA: TGTGCCAGCAGCTTATACATCGAGCAGTACTTC.

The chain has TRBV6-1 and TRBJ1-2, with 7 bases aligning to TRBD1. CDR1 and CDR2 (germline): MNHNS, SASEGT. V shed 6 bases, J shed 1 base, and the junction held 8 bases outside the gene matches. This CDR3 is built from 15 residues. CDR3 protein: CASRDTGVLNYGYTF. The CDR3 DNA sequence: TGTGCCAGCAGGGACACAGGGGTTCTTAACTATGGCTACACCTTC.

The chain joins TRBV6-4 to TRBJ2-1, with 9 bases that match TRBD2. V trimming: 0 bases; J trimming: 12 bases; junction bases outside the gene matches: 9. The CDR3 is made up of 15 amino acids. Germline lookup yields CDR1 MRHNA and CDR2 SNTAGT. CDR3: CASSDSASGRLPQFF. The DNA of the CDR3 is TGTGCCAGCAGTGACTCCGCGAGCGGGAGGTTACCGCAGTTCTTC.

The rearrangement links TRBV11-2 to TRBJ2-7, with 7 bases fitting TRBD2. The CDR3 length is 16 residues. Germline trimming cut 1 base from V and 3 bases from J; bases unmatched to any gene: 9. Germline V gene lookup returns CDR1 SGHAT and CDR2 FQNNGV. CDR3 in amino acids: CASSLVGRGGIYEQYF. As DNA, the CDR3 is TGTGCCAGCAGCTTAGTAGGGCGGGGAGGGATCTACGAGCAGTACTTC.

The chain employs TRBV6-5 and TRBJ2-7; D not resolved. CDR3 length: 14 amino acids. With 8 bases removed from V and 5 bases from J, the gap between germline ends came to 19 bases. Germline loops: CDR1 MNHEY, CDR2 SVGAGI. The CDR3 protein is CASRLMGITDEQYF. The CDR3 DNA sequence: TGTGCCAGCCGTCTCATGGGGATCACAGACGAGCAGTACTTC.

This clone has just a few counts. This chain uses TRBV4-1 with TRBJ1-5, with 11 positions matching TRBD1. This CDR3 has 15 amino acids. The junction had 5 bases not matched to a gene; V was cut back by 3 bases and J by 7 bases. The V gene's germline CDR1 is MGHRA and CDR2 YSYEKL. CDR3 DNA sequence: TGCGCCAGCAGCCAGGGGACAGGGGGTGCCCAGCCCCAGCATTTT. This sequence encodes CASSQGTGGAQPQHF.

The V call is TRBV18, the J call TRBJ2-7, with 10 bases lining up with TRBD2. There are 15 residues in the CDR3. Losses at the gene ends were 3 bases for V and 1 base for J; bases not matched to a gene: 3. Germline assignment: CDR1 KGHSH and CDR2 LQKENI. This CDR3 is CASSPPSGSSYEQYF. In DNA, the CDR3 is TGTGCCAGCTCACCCCCTAGCGGGAGTTCCTACGAGCAGTACTTC.

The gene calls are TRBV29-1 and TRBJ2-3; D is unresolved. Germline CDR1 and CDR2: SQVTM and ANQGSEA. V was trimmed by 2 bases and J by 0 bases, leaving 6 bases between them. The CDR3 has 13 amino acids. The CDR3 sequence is CSVEITSTDTQYF. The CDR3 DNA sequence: TGCAGCGTTGAAATCACTAGCACAGATACGCAGTATTTT.

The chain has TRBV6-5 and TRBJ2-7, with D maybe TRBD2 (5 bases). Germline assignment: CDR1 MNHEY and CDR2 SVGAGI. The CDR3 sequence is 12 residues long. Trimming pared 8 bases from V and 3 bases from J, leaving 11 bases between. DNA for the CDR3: TGTGCCAGCCGAGGGATCTTCTACGAGCAGTACTTC. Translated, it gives CASRGIFYEQYF.

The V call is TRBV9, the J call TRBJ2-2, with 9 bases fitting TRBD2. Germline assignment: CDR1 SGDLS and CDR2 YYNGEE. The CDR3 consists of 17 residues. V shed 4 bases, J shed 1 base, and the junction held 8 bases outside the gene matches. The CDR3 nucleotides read TGTGCCAGCAGCAGAACTAGCGGGCCACTGAACACCGGGGAGCTGTTTTTT. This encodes CASSRTSGPLNTGELFF.